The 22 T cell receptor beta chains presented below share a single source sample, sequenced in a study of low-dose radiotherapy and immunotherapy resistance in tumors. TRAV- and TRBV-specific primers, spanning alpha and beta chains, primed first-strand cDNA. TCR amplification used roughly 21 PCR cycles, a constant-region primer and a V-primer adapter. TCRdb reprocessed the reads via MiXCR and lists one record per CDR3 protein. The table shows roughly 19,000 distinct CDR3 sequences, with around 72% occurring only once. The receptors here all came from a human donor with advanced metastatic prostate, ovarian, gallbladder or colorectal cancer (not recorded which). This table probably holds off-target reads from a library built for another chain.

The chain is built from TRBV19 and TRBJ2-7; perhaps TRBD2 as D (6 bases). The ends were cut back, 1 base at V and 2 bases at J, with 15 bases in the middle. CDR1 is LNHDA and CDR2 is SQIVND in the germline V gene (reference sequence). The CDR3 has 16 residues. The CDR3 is CASSIGVGGTAYEQYF. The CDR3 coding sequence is TGTGCCAGTAGTATAGGGGTTGGGGGGACGGCCTACGAGCAGTACTTC.

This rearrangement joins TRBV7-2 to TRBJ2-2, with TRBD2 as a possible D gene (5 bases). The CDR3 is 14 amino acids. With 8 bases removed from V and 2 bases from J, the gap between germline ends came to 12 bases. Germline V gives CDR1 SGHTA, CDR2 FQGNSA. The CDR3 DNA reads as TGTGCCAGCGGACGGGGAAGAAACACCGGGGAGCTGTTTTTT. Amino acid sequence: CASGRGRNTGELFF.

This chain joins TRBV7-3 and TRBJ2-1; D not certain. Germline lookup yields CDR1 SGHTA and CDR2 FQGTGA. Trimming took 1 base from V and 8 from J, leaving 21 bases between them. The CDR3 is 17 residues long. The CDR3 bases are TGTGCCAGCAGCTTAAACCCCGTGGGGTTCCCCCCCCATGAGCAGTTCTTC. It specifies CASSLNPVGFPPHEQFF.

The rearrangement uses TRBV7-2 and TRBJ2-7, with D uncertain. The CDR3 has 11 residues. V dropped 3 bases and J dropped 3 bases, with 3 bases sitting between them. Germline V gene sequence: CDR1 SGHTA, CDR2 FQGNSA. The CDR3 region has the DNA TGTGCCAGCAGCTTGCTCTACGAGCAGTACTTC. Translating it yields CASSLLYEQYF.

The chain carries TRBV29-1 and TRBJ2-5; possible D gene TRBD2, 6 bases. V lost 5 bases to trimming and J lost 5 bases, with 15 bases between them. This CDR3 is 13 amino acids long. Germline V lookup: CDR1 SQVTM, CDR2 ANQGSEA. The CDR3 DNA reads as TGCAGCGTTTTCAGGGACTCCGGGGAGACCCAGTACTTC. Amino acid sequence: CSVFRDSGETQYF.

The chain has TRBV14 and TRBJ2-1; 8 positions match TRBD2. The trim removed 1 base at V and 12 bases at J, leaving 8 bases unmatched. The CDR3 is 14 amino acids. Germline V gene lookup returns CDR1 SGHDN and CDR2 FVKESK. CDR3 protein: CASSQATRLARQFF. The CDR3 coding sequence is TGTGCCAGCAGCCAAGCGACTCGACTAGCGCGGCAGTTCTTC.

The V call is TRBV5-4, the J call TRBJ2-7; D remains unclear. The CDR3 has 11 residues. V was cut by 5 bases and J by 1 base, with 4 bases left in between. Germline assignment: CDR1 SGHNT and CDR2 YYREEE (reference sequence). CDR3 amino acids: CASSSSYEQYF. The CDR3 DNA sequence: TGTGCCAGCAGTTCTTCCTACGAGCAGTACTTC.

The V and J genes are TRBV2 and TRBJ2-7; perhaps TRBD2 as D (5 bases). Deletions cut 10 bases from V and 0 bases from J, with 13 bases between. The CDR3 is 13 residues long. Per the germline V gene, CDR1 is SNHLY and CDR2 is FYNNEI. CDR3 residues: CATKADSSYEQYF. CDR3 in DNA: TGTGCCACTAAAGCGGATAGCTCCTACGAGCAGTACTTC.

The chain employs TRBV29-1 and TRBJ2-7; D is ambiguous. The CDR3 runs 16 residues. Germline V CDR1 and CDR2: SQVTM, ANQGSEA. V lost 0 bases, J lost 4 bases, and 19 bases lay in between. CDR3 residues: CSVEEDSPFTAYEQYF. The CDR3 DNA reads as TGCAGCGTTGAAGAAGATAGTCCTTTTACAGCGTACGAGCAGTACTTC.

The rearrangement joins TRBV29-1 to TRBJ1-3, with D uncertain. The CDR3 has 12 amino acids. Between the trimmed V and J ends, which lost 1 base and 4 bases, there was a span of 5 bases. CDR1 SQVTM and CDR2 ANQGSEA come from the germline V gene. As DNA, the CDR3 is TGCAGCGTTGAAGGCCCCGGAAACACCATATATTTT. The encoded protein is CSVEGPGNTIYF.

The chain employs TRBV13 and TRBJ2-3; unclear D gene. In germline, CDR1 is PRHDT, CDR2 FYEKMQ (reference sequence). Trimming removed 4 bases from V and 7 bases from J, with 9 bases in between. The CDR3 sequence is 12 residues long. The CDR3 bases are TGTGCCAGCAGCTCGTCGTTCAATACGCAGTATTTT. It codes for CASSSSFNTQYF.

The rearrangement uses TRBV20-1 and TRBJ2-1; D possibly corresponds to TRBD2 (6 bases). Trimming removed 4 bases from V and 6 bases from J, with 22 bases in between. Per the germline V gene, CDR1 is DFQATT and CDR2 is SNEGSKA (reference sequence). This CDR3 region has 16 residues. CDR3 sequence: CSATSGVAGGANEQFF. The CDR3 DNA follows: TGCAGTGCTACGTCTGGGGTCGCCGGGGGTGCCAATGAGCAGTTCTTC.

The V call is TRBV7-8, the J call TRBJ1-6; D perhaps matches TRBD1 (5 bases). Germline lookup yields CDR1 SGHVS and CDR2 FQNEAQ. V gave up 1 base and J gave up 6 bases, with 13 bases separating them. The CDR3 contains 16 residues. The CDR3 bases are TGTGCCAGCAGCTTAGGCGACAGACGATCTAATTCACCCCTCCACTTT. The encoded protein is CASSLGDRRSNSPLHF.

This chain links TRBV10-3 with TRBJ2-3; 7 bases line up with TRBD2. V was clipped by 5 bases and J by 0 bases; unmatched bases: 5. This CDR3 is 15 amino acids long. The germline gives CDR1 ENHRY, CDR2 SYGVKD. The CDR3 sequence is CAISSLAPSTDTQYF. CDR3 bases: TGTGCCATCAGTTCACTAGCGCCGAGCACAGATACGCAGTATTTT.

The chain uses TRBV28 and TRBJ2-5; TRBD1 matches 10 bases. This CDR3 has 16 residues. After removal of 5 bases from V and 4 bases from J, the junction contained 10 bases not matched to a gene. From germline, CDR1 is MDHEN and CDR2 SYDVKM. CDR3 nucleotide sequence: TGTGCCAGCAGTCTACCGATGACAGGGGGCAGAGAGACCCAGTACTTC. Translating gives CASSLPMTGGRETQYF.

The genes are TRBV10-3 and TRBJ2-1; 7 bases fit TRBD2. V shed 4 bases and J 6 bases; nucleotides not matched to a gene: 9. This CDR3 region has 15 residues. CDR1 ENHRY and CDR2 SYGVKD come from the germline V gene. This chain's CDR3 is CAISAVAGPPNEQFF. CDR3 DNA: TGTGCCATCAGTGCGGTAGCGGGCCCCCCCAATGAGCAGTTCTTC.

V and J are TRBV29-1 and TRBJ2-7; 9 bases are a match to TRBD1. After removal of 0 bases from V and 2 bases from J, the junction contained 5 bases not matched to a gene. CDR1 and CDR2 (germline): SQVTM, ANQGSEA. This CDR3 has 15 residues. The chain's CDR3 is CSVEETGGFTYEQYF. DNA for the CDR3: TGCAGCGTTGAAGAAACAGGGGGCTTTACCTACGAGCAGTACTTC.

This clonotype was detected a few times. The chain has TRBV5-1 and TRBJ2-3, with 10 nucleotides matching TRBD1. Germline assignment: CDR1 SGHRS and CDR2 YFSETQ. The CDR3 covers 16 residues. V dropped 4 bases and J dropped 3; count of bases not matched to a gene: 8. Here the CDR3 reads CASSGLTGGGTDTQYF. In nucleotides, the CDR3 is TGCGCCAGCAGCGGCTTGACAGGGGGCGGGACAGATACGCAGTATTTT.

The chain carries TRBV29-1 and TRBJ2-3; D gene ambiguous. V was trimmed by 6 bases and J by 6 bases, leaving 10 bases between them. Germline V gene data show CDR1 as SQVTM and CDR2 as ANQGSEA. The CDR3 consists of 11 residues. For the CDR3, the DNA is TGCAGCGTCCGGTCCACTGATACGCAGTATTTT. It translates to CSVRSTDTQYF.

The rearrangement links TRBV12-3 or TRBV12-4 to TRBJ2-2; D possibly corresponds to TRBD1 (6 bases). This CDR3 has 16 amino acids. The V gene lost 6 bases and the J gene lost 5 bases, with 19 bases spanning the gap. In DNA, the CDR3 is TGTGCCAGCAGCCCCCTAGCAGGGGTCGGAACCGGGGAGCTGTTTTTT. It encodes CASSPLAGVGTGELFF.

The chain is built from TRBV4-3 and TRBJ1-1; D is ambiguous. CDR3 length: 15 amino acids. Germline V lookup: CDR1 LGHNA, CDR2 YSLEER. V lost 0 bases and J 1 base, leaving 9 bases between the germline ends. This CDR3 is CASSQDSTGNTEAFF. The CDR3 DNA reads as TGCGCCAGCAGCCAAGATTCCACGGGGAACACTGAAGCTTTCTTT.

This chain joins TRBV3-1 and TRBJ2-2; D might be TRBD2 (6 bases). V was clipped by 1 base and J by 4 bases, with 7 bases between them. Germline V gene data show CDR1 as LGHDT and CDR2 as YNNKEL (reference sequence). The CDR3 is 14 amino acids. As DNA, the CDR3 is TGTGCCAGCAGCCAAGGTAGCGGCACCGGGGAGCTGTTTTTT. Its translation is CASSQGSGTGELFF.